This T cell receptor (beta chain) was recovered during a study of blood T cell repertoires in COVID-19. Overall study: Sites across the United States, Italy and Spain contributed samples from acute and convalescent COVID-19. T cells, B-cell-depleted T cells, or PBMCs provided the cDNA or gDNA that served as material.

Sequencing was performed with immunoSEQ multiplex PCR; in TCRdb, only in-frame clones are kept and a portion is missing. This table holds 200,000 to 250,000 clones, 92% found once. During active infection, Seattle patients enrolled and were then monitored through disease. The table lists this clone with a count of one. V lost 5 bases, J lost 4 bases, and 11 bases stayed unmatched. The CDR3 is 16 residues long. CDR1 is SEHNR and CDR2 is FQNEAQ in the germline V gene (reference sequence). V gene TRBV7-9 combines with J gene TRBJ2-1; the match to TRBD2 covers 7 bases. This TCR came from a man aged 60 to 69 with COVID-19, enrolled during active disease. Sequenced material: peripheral blood. This CDR3 is CASSLEGTKQYNEQFF. The CDR3 DNA reads as TGTGCCAGCAGCCTAGAAGGGACTAAACAGTACAATGAGCAGTTCTTC.